These 24 T cell receptor beta chains came from one sample sequenced in a study of cytomegalovirus exposure and HLA in healthy donors. PCR employed 60 Vbeta and 13 Jbeta primers. Using immunoSEQ multiplex PCR, the repertoire was profiled, and TCRdb retains in-frame clones only, with some absent. The repertoire holds fewer than 250,000 clones, 65% to 85% seen once, with about 3% in the top ten. Specimen: PBMCs. The receptor source for this set is a man in his thirties or forties in good health and CMV-seronegative.

The rearrangement joins TRBV4-2 to TRBJ2-2; D may be TRBD2 (6 bases). V was pared by 1 base and J by 1 base, with 10 bases between. Looked up from germline, CDR1 is LGHNA and CDR2 is YNFKEQ. This CDR3 is 16 amino acids long. This CDR3 reads CASSQVGRGNTGELFF. CDR3 nucleotide sequence: TGTGCCAGCAGCCAAGTAGGGCGGGGGAACACCGGGGAGCTGTTTTTT.

The chain joins TRBV7-9 to TRBJ2-2; 13 nucleotides line up with TRBD2. Germline V gene sequence: CDR1 SEHNR, CDR2 FQNEAQ (reference sequence). V lost 6 bases, J lost 3 bases, and 10 bases stayed unmatched. This CDR3 spans 18 amino acids. CDR3 protein: CASRSTGTSGDDTGELFF. The CDR3 region has the DNA TGTGCCAGCAGGTCGACCGGGACTAGCGGGGATGACACCGGGGAGCTGTTTTTT.

The chain couples TRBV28 to TRBJ1-4; 7 nucleotides align to TRBD1. This CDR3 is built from 12 residues. The trim removed 9 bases at V and 8 bases at J, leaving 6 bases unmatched. Germline V gene data show CDR1 as MDHEN and CDR2 as SYDVKM. CDR3 residues: CASRQGGEKLFF. CDR3 nucleotide sequence: TGTGCCAGTAGACAGGGTGGAGAAAAACTGTTTTTT.

The CDR3 loop reads CASSPDNEQFF. The CDR3 DNA is TGCGCCAGCAGCCCCGACAATGAGCAGTTCTTC. The rearrangement joins TRBV5-1 to TRBJ2-1; no clear D. The CDR3 covers 11 residues. V dropped 4 bases and J dropped 5 bases, with 4 bases sitting between them. Germline V gives CDR1 SGHRS, CDR2 YFSETQ. Drawing the rest from reference TRBV5-1 and TRBJ2-1, the complete variable domain is KAGVTQTPRYLIKTRGQQVTLSCSPISGHRSVSWYQQTPGQGLQFLFEYFSETQRNKGNFPGRFSGRQFSNSRSEMNVSTLELGDSALYLCASSPDNEQFFGPGTRLTVL.

The CDR3 DNA reads TGCAGCGGTCGGGATACAGGGGGGTACGAGCAGTACTTC. Amino acid sequence: CSGRDTGGYEQYF. The chain is built from TRBV29-1 and TRBJ2-7; 8 positions agree with TRBD1. Per germline, CDR1 SQVTM and CDR2 ANQGSEA. J gave up 4 bases and V 7 bases, and 9 bases lay outside the gene matches. The CDR3 loop spans 13 amino acids.

The count of this clone is one. The chain employs TRBV7-3 and TRBJ2-1; 7 nucleotides align to TRBD2. This CDR3 contains 16 residues. CDR1 and CDR2 (germline): SGHTA, FQGTGA. The ends lost 1 base at V and 9 bases at J; junction bases unmatched: 12. CDR3 DNA sequence: TGTGCCAGCAGCTTAAACGGGGGTGGGGGGGTTGGTGAGCAGTTCTTC. This gives the protein CASSLNGGGGVGEQFF.

A few counts support this clone. The CDR3 sequence: CASSLGTGLLNFPYEQYF. The CDR3 DNA sequence: TGTGCCAGCAGCCTCGGGACAGGGCTCCTCAACTTCCCCTACGAGCAGTACTTC. The chain recombines TRBV5-4 with TRBJ2-7, with 9 bases identical to TRBD1. After removal of 4 bases from V and 2 bases from J, the junction contained 16 bases not matched to a gene. Germline V gene data show CDR1 as SGHNT and CDR2 as YYREEE (reference sequence). CDR3 length: 18 residues.

The J gene is TRBJ2-1, the V gene TRBV5-3, with 8 bases matching TRBD2. TRBV5-3 is recorded as an ORF, its role being uncertain. The CDR3 totals 14 residues. The junction had 2 bases not matched to a gene; V was cut back by 1 base and J by 5 bases. CDR3 DNA: TGTGCCAGAAGCTTGCGGACTAGCAACAATGAGCAGTTCTTC. It is translated as CARSLRTSNNEQFF.

This chain connects TRBV5-4 to TRBJ2-2; tentative D call: TRBD1 (6 bases). Looked up from germline, CDR1 is SGHNT and CDR2 is YYREEE (reference sequence). This CDR3 contains 14 residues. V lost 6 bases and J lost 4, with 13 bases in between. CDR3 amino acids: CASNEGQFTGELFF. CDR3 bases: TGTGCCAGCAACGAAGGACAGTTCACCGGGGAGCTGTTTTTT. The entire variable domain, with the rest obtained from reference TRBV5-4 and TRBJ2-2, is as follows: ETGVTQSPTHLIKTRGQQVTLRCSSQSGHNTVSWYQQALGQGPQFIFQYYREEENGRGNFPPRFSGLQFPNYSSELNVNALELDDSALYLCASNEGQFTGELFFGEGSRLTVL.

This clone has a handful of counts. The rearrangement links TRBV5-4 to TRBJ2-7, with D maybe TRBD1 (7 bases). Germline assignment: CDR1 SGHNT and CDR2 YYREEE (reference sequence). Trimming took off 9 bases at V and 0 bases at J, with 19 bases between the two ends. The CDR3 is 15 residues long. The CDR3 loop is CAIHPGAGGSYEQYF. The DNA of the CDR3 is TGTGCCATCCATCCGGGGGCAGGGGGCTCCTACGAGCAGTACTTC. The whole variable domain, remainder taken from reference TRBV5-4 and TRBJ2-7, is ETGVTQSPTHLIKTRGQQVTLRCSSQSGHNTVSWYQQALGQGPQFIFQYYREEENGRGNFPPRFSGLQFPNYSSELNVNALELDDSALYLCAIHPGAGGSYEQYFGPGTRLTVT.

The chain has TRBV6-1 and TRBJ2-7; maybe TRBD1 (6 bases). Germline-derived CDR1 and CDR2 are MNHNS and SASEGT. Trimming took off 6 bases at V and 6 bases at J, with 15 bases between the two ends. This CDR3 has 13 amino acids. CDR3 DNA sequence: TGTGCCAGCAGGAACAGGGATTTGGGCGAGCAGTACTTC. Its translation: CASRNRDLGEQYF.

This chain joins TRBV27 and TRBJ1-4, with a weak D call TRBD1 (6 bases). The CDR3 runs to 15 residues. Germline V lookup: CDR1 MNHEY, CDR2 SMNVEV (reference sequence). V was cut by 6 bases and J by 8 bases, with 19 bases left in between. The CDR3 region is CASRPRTALSEKLFF. In DNA form, the CDR3 reads TGTGCCAGCAGACCCCGGACAGCTCTTTCGGAAAAACTGTTTTTT.

This sequence joins TRBV9 and TRBJ1-1; D may be TRBD1 (6 bases). The CDR3 has 14 residues. Germline-derived CDR1 and CDR2 are SGDLS and YYNGEE. The V and J ends lost 4 bases and 0 bases respectively, with 10 bases between them. CDR3 in amino acids: CASSPQGLNTEAFF. CDR3 DNA sequence: TGTGCCAGCAGCCCCCAGGGGTTGAACACTGAAGCTTTCTTT.

The chain uses TRBV9 and TRBJ2-5; 8 bases align to TRBD2. This CDR3 contains 18 residues. CDR1 and CDR2 from the germline V gene are SGDLS and YYNGEE. V lost 4 bases to trimming and J lost 5 bases; unmatched junction nucleotides: 19. The CDR3 here is CASSPSGAWAGGSETQYF. The CDR3 coding sequence is TGTGCCAGCAGCCCCTCAGGGGCGTGGGCGGGGGGATCGGAGACCCAGTACTTC.

The gene calls are TRBV2 and TRBJ1-5; tentatively, D is TRBD1 (6 bases). The CDR3 is 15 residues long. V lost 6 bases and J 3 bases, leaving 15 bases between the germline ends. Germline-derived CDR1 and CDR2 are SNHLY and FYNNEI. CDR3 loop: CASRAQTGNNQPQHF. DNA for the CDR3: TGTGCCAGCAGGGCCCAGACAGGAAACAATCAGCCCCAGCATTTT.

The rearrangement uses TRBV28 and TRBJ1-2; 9 bases agree with TRBD1. Losses at the gene ends were 4 bases for V and 5 bases for J; bases not matched to a gene: 8. The CDR3 is 15 residues long. The germline V gene encodes CDR1 MDHEN and CDR2 SYDVKM. The CDR3 region has the DNA TGTGCCAGCAGTTCGGACAGGGGTGGATTTTATGGCTACACCTTC. The encoded protein is CASSSDRGGFYGYTF.

The CDR3 region has the DNA TGTGCCACCAGCCAAGGGCGGGGGGGCTATGGCTACACCTTC. Translating gives CATSQGRGGYGYTF. The chain combines TRBV15 with TRBJ1-2; the D gene is possibly TRBD1 (5 bases). The V and J ends lost 5 bases and 4 bases respectively, with 14 bases between them. This CDR3 is built from 14 residues. Germline V gene sequence: CDR1 LNHNV, CDR2 YYDKDF (reference sequence).

Details on this clone: Mismatch with germline at one junction end may stem from a read error. The chain links TRBV19 to TRBJ1-6; D might be TRBD1 (6 bases). The CDR3 spans 14 residues. Germline V gene data show CDR1 as LNHDA and CDR2 as SQIVND (reference sequence). The CDR3 loop reads CASSIPGVDSPFHF. CDR3 nucleotide sequence: TGTGCCAGTAGTATTCCAGGGGTCGATTCACCCTTCCACTTT.

The chain uses TRBV18 and TRBJ1-4, with no clear D. Germline V gene sequence: CDR1 KGHSH, CDR2 LQKENI. CDR3 length equals 17 residues. V lost 1 base to trimming and J lost 7 bases, with 19 bases between them. CDR3 DNA sequence: TGTGCCAGCTCACCACTCTTACAATCTCGACGCGGTGAAAAACTGTTTTTT. Translating gives CASSPLLQSRRGEKLFF.

This rearrangement joins TRBV7-2 to TRBJ2-7, with D tentatively TRBD1 (6 bases). The CDR3 contains 13 residues. Trimming removed 6 bases at V and 6 bases at J, with 15 bases between. Germline CDR1 reads SGHTA; CDR2 reads FQGNSA. This CDR3 reads CASRVQGFAEQYF. The CDR3 nucleotides are TGTGCCAGCAGGGTGCAGGGGTTCGCCGAGCAGTACTTC.

The V call is TRBV2, the J call TRBJ2-2; 7 bases align to TRBD1. V lost 6 bases and J lost 7; bases outside the gene matches: 11. The germline gives CDR1 SNHLY, CDR2 FYNNEI. This CDR3 has 15 residues. CDR3 nucleotides: TGTGCCAGCAGCCCTGACAGGGCCGGGGTCGGGGAGCTGTTTTTT. It encodes CASSPDRAGVGELFF.

This chain connects TRBV2 to TRBJ1-5, with a tentative D call TRBD1 (6 bases). This CDR3 has 18 residues. Germline CDR1 is SNHLY and CDR2 is FYNNEI. V was trimmed by 6 bases and J by 0 bases, leaving 21 bases between them. Here the CDR3 DNA reads TGTGCCAGCAGCGGAGAGACAGGATCGGGTTTTAGCAATCAGCCCCAGCATTTT. It yields the protein CASSGETGSGFSNQPQHF.

The gene calls are TRBV27 and TRBJ2-2; TRBD1 matches 12 bases. The CDR3 runs to 17 residues. The trim removed 6 bases at V and 7 bases at J, leaving 12 bases unmatched. Germline lookup yields CDR1 MNHEY and CDR2 SMNVEV (reference sequence). CDR3 sequence reads: CASSQTGTGGYGGELFF. The CDR3 nucleotides read TGTGCCAGCAGCCAAACCGGGACAGGGGGCTACGGCGGGGAGCTGTTTTTT.

The V gene is TRBV5-1, the J gene TRBJ2-3, with a tentative D call TRBD2 (7 bases). Germline CDR1 SGHRS, CDR2 YFSETQ. The V end lost 4 bases, the J end lost 6 bases, and 24 bases lay between the germline ends. The CDR3 is 17 residues long. In DNA form, the CDR3 reads TGCGCCAGCAGCCCCGGAGGGGGGACTATCGCCGCGGATACGCAGTATTTT. This encodes CASSPGGGTIAADTQYF.